These 2 T cell receptor beta chains were all obtained from the same sample, sequenced in a study of blood T cell repertoires in COVID-19. Produced via immunoSEQ multiplex PCR; TCRdb's table is partial and in-frame only. The data hold 220,000 or so clones, with about 86% observed a single time. The sample comprised peripheral blood. The source of these receptors is a woman aged 25 to 39 who had recovered from COVID-19.

The rearrangement joins TRBV5-5 to TRBJ2-7; 8 bases map to TRBD2. Germline CDR1 reads SGHKS; CDR2 reads YYEKEE (reference sequence). This CDR3 spans 13 amino acids. The ends lost 3 bases at V and 6 bases at J; junction bases unmatched: 5. The CDR3 region has the DNA TGTGCCAGCAGCTACGGGAGGGGGGGCGAGCAGTACTTC. This encodes CASSYGRGGEQYF.

The chain joins TRBV6-2 or TRBV6-3 to TRBJ2-7, with D unresolved. Per germline, CDR1 MNHEY and CDR2 SVGEGT. This CDR3 is built from 11 residues. The ends were cut back, 4 bases at V and 3 bases at J, with 4 bases in the middle. The CDR3 nucleotides are TGTGCCAGCAGTTCCCGCTACGAGCAGTACTTC. Translated: CASSSRYEQYF.